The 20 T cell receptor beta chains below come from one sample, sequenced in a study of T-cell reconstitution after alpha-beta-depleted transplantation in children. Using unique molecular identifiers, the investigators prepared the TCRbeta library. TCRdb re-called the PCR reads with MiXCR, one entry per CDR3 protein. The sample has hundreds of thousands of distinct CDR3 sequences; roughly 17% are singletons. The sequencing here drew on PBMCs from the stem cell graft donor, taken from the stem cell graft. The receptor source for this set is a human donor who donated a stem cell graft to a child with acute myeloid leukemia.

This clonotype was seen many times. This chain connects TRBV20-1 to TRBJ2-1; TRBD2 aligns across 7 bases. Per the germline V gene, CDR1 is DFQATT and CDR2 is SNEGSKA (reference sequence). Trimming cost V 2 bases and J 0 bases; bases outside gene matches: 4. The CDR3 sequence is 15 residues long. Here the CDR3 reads CSARKAGSSYNEQFF. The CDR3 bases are TGCAGTGCTAGAAAAGCGGGAAGCTCCTACAATGAGCAGTTCTTC.

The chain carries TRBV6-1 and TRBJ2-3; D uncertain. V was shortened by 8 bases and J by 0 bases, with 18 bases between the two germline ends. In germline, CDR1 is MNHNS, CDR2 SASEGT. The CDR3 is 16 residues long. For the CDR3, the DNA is TGTGCCAGCTCGTACGAAGGGCTCACTAGCACAGATACGCAGTATTTT. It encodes CASSYEGLTSTDTQYF.

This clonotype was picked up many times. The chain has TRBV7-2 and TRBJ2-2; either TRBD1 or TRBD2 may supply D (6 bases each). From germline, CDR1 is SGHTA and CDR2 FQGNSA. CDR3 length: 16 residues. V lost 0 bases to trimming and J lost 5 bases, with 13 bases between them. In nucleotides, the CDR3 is TGTGCCAGCAGCTTAGCCGGGGGCGCAGCTACCGGGGAGCTGTTTTTT. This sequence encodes CASSLAGGAATGELFF.

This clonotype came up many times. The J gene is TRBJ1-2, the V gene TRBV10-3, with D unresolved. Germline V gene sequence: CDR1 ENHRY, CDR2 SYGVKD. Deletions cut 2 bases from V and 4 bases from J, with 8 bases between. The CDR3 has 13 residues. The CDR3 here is CAISEGIGYGYTF. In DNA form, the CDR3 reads TGTGCCATCAGTGAGGGGATCGGCTATGGCTACACCTTC.

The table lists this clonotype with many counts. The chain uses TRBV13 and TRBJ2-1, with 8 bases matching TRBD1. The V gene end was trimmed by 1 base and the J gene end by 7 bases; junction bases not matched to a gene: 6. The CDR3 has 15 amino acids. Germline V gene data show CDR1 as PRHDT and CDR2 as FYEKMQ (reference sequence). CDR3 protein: CASSLEWTGRNEQFF. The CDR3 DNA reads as TGTGCCAGCAGCTTAGAGTGGACAGGGCGGAATGAGCAGTTCTTC.

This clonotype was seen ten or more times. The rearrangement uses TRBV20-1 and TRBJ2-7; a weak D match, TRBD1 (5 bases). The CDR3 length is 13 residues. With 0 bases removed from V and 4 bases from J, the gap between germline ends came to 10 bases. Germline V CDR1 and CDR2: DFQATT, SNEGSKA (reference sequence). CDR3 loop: CSAREGSGYEQYV. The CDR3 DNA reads TGCAGTGCTAGAGAAGGTTCAGGGTACGAGCAGTACGTC.

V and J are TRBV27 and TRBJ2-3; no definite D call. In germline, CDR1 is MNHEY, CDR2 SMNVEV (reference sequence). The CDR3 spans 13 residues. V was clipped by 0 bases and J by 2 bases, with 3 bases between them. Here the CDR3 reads CASSLSITDTQYF. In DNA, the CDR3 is TGTGCCAGCAGTTTATCTATCACAGATACGCAGTATTTT.

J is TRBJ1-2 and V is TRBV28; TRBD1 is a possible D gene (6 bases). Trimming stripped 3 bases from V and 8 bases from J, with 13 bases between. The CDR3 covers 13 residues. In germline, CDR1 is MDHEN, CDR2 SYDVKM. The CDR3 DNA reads TGTGCCAGCAGTTTGAGGGGGTCCCGCGGCTACACCTTC. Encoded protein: CASSLRGSRGYTF.

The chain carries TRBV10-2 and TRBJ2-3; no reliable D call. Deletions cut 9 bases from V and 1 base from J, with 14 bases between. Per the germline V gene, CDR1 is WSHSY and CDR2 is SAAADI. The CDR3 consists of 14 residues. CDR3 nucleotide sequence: TGCGCCAGTAAAAGAGGTTTCGGCACAGATACGCAGTATTTT. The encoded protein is CASKRGFGTDTQYF.

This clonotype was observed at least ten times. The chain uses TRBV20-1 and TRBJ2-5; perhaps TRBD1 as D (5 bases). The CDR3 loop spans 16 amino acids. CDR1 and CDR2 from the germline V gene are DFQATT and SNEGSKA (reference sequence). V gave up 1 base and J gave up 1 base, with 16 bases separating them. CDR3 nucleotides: TGCAGTGCTAGAGGCCAACACTTGGGGCCCCAAGAGACCCAGTACTTC. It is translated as CSARGQHLGPQETQYF.

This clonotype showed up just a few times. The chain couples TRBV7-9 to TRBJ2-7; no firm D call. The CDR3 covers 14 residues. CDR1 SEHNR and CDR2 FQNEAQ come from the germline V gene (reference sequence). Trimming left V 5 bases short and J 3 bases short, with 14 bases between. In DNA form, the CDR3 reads TGTGCCAGCAGCCCCCCCTGGCCAAGCTACGAGCAGTACTTC. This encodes CASSPPWPSYEQYF. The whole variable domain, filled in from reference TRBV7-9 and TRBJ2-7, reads DTGVSQNPRHKITKRGQNVTFRCDPISEHNRLYWYRQTLGQGPEFLTYFQNEAQLEKSRLLSDRFSAERPKGSFSTLEIQRTEQGDSAMYLCASSPPWPSYEQYFGPGTRLTVT.

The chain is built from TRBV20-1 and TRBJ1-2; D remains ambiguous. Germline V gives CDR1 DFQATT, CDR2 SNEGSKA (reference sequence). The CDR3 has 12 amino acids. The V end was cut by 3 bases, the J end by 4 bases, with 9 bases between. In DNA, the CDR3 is TGCAGTGCTAGTAGCGGTGGCTATGGCTACACCTTC. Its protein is CSASSGGYGYTF.

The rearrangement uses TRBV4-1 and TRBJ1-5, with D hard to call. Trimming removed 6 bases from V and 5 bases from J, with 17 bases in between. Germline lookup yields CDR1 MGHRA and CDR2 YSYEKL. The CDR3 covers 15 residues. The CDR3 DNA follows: TGCGCCAGCAGTCCTCTTCCGGGTTACTATCAGCCCCAGCATTTT. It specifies CASSPLPGYYQPQHF.

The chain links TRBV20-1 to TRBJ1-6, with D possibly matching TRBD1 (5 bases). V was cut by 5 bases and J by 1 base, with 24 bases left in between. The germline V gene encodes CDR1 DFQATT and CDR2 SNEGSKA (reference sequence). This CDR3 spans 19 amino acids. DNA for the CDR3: TGCAGTGCTGAAGGGCCCGGGAGCAGGGTAGAGTCCTATAATTCACCCCTCCACTTT. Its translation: CSAEGPGSRVESYNSPLHF.

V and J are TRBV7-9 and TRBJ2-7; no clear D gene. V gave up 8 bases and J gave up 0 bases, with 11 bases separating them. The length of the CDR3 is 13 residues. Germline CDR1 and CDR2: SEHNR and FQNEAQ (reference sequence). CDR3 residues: CASRGVASYEQYF. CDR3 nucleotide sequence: TGTGCCAGCCGTGGGGTGGCCTCCTACGAGCAGTACTTC.

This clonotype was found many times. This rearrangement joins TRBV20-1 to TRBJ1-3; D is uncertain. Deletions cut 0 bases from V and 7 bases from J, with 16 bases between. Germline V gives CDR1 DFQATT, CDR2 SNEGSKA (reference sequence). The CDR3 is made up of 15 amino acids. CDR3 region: CSARDQRARLNTIYF. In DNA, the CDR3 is TGCAGTGCTAGAGATCAAAGGGCGAGGCTGAACACCATATATTTT.

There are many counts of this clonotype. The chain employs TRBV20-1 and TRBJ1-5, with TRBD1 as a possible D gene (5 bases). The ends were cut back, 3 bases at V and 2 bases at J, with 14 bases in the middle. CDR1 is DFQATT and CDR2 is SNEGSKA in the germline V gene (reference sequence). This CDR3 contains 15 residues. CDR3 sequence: CSASIVRGGNQPQHF. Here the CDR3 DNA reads TGCAGTGCTAGCATAGTCCGGGGGGGCAATCAGCCCCAGCATTTT.

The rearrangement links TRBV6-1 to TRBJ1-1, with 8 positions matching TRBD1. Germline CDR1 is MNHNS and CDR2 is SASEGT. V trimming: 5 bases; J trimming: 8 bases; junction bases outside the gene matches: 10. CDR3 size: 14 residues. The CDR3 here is CASSPGQGGGEAFF. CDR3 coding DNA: TGTGCCAGCAGTCCCGGACAGGGCGGAGGGGAAGCTTTCTTT.

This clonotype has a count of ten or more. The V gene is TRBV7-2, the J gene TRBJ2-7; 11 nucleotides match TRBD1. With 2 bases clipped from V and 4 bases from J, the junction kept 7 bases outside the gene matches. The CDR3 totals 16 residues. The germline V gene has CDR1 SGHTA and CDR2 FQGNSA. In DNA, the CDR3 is TGTGCCAGCAGCTTACTATCGGGACAGGGGGAGTACGAGCAGTACTTC. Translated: CASSLLSGQGEYEQYF.

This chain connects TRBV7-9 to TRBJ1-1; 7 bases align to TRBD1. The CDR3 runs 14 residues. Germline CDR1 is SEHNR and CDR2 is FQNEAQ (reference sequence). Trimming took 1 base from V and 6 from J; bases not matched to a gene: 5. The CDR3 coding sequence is TGTGCCAGCAGCTTAGGGACAGGAAGGTCTGAAGCTTTCTTT. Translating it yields CASSLGTGRSEAFF.